Shown below are 9 T cell receptor beta chains from a single sample sequenced in a study of blood T cell repertoires in COVID-19. Measured with immunoSEQ multiplex PCR; TCRdb has only the in-frame clones, and not every one. This table holds roughly 380,000 clones, about 89% found once. The sequenced sample consisted of PBMCs or T cells enriched from blood (not recorded which). These receptors were collected from a man younger than 45 who had recovered from COVID-19.

This rearrangement joins TRBV19 to TRBJ1-5; D is ambiguous. Germline V gene data show CDR1 as LNHDA and CDR2 as SQIVND (reference sequence). V was shortened by 3 bases and J by 4 bases, with 19 bases between the two germline ends. The CDR3 contains 17 residues. This CDR3 is CASSMEGERNPNQPQHF. The CDR3 DNA is TGTGCCAGTAGTATGGAGGGAGAAAGGAATCCAAATCAGCCCCAGCATTTT.

The J gene is TRBJ1-6, the V gene TRBV5-1; D possibly corresponds to TRBD1 (5 bases). Trimming removed 0 bases at V and 8 bases at J, with 9 bases between. The length of the CDR3 is 14 residues. Germline loops: CDR1 SGHRS, CDR2 YFSETQ. The CDR3 spells CASSLEPGDSPLHF. CDR3 sequence (DNA): TGCGCCAGCAGCTTGGAACCGGGGGATTCACCCCTCCACTTT.

This clone was seen at least ten times. The chain combines TRBV4-1 with TRBJ2-5, with D perhaps matching TRBD2 (7 bases). This CDR3 region has 18 residues. The germline V and J ends were trimmed by 1 base and 5 bases, with 23 bases remaining between them. In germline, CDR1 is MGHRA, CDR2 YSYEKL. DNA of the CDR3: TGCGCCAGCAGCCAAGCCCACATACTCGGGGGGCTGCGGGAGACCCAGTACTTC. Its protein product is CASSQAHILGGLRETQYF.

The V gene is TRBV4-1, the J gene TRBJ2-2; 10 bases line up with TRBD2. The CDR3 runs 17 residues. Per germline, CDR1 MGHRA and CDR2 YSYEKL. V lost 2 bases, J lost 5 bases, and 8 bases stayed unmatched. The CDR3 loop reads CASSQKSALAGTGELFF. The CDR3 DNA follows: TGCGCCAGCAGCCAAAAGTCGGCACTAGCGGGGACCGGGGAGCTGTTTTTT.

The chain links TRBV7-9 to TRBJ1-2, with 9 bases matching TRBD1. The CDR3 is 17 amino acids. Trimming cost V 0 bases and J 3 bases; bases outside gene matches: 8. Per germline, CDR1 SEHNR and CDR2 FQNEAQ (reference sequence). The CDR3 here is CASSLAGQGPRDYGYTF. For the CDR3, the DNA is TGTGCCAGCAGCTTAGCGGGACAGGGTCCCCGGGACTATGGCTACACCTTC. Full variable domain (remainder filled in from reference TRBV7-9 and TRBJ1-2): DTGVSQNPRHKITKRGQNVTFRCDPISEHNRLYWYRQTLGQGPEFLTYFQNEAQLEKSRLLSDRFSAERPKGSFSTLEIQRTEQGDSAMYLCASSLAGQGPRDYGYTFGSGTRLTVV.

This sequence joins TRBV10-3 and TRBJ1-1; D ambiguous. Germline V CDR1 and CDR2: ENHRY, SYGVKD. The V end lost 0 bases, the J end lost 4 bases, and 6 bases lay between the germline ends. This CDR3 contains 13 residues. The CDR3 spells CAISESAITEAFF. The CDR3 nucleotides are TGTGCCATCAGTGAGTCGGCAATCACTGAAGCTTTCTTT.

In this sample, this clone turned up once. The chain links TRBV7-8 to TRBJ2-7; D possibly corresponds to TRBD2 (6 bases). Trimming took off 0 bases at V and 7 bases at J, with 16 bases between the two ends. The CDR3 is 15 residues long. The germline V gene has CDR1 SGHVS and CDR2 FQNEAQ. CDR3 loop: CASSLAEAAGREQYF. The CDR3 nucleotides are TGTGCCAGCAGCTTAGCTGAGGCGGCGGGGAGGGAGCAGTACTTC.

The rearrangement joins TRBV12-5 to TRBJ1-5; TRBD1 agrees at 8 bases. J was trimmed by 4 bases and V by 7 bases; bases with no gene match: 3. Germline V lookup: CDR1 LGHNT, CDR2 FRNRAP. The CDR3 extends over 13 amino acids. The CDR3 DNA reads TGTGCTAGTGTCGGGACAGGTAATCAGCCCCAGCATTTT. Translated, it gives CASVGTGNQPQHF.

CDR3 coding DNA: TGTGCCAGTAGTCACGACAGGGCGATCAGTGAACTGTTTTTT. It is translated as CASSHDRAISELFF. The chain has TRBV19 and TRBJ1-4; 7 bases match TRBD1. V shed 5 bases and J 12 bases; nucleotides not matched to a gene: 12. Germline-derived CDR1 and CDR2 are LNHDA and SQIVND (reference sequence). The CDR3 runs to 14 residues.